This passage covers 22 T cell receptor beta chains from one sample sequenced in a study of STAT5B mutations in CD4+ large granular lymphocyte leukemia. Assay used: immunoSEQ multiplex PCR; TCRdb lists only in-frame clones, some missing. The profile shows about 28,000 clones, approximately 79% of them singletons. The sample consisted of CD4+ T cells from blood buffy coats. The origin of the receptors is a human donor in good health.

V gene TRBV11-3 combines with J gene TRBJ1-1; D unclear. The germline V gene has CDR1 SGHNT and CDR2 YENEEA. The ends were cut back, 5 bases at V and 0 bases at J, with 10 bases in the middle. The CDR3 has 14 amino acids. The CDR3 DNA reads as TGTGCCAGCAGCCGAGCGGGGATGAACACTGAAGCTTTCTTT. Translating it yields CASSRAGMNTEAFF.

Details on this clone: One end of the junction varies from germline; a read error may be responsible. The V gene is TRBV5-5, the J gene TRBJ2-6, with D unresolved. The germline V gene has CDR1 SGHKS and CDR2 YYEKEE (reference sequence). CDR3 size: 13 residues. CDR3 in amino acids: CASKNSGANVLTF. The CDR3 DNA reads as TGCGCCAGCAAAAACTCTGGGGCCAACGTCCTGACTTTC.

This clone has a handful of counts. This chain uses TRBV19 with TRBJ1-1; D possibly corresponds to TRBD1 (6 bases). Germline V gives CDR1 LNHDA, CDR2 SQIVND (reference sequence). V was shortened by 10 bases and J by 4 bases, with 10 bases between the two germline ends. The CDR3 has 11 residues. CDR3 region: CAIRGPTEAFF. CDR3 DNA sequence: TGTGCCATCAGGGGTCCCACTGAAGCTTTCTTT.

The chain employs TRBV5-1 and TRBJ1-1; D is unresolved. Germline CDR1 is SGHRS and CDR2 is YFSETQ. The CDR3 is 15 residues long. Deletions cut 2 bases from V and 4 bases from J, with 15 bases between. CDR3 sequence reads: CASSFADPATTEAFF. CDR3 sequence (DNA): TGCGCCAGCAGCTTTGCAGACCCAGCGACCACTGAAGCTTTCTTT.

The chain is built from TRBV7-8 and TRBJ2-5; D is unresolved. The length of the CDR3 is 13 residues. Between the trimmed V and J ends, which lost 1 base and 3 bases, there was a span of 6 bases. Germline CDR1 reads SGHVS; CDR2 reads FQNEAQ. The CDR3 reads CASSLVAEETQYF. CDR3 nucleotide sequence: TGTGCCAGCAGCTTAGTCGCCGAAGAGACCCAGTACTTC.

This rearrangement joins TRBV5-6 to TRBJ1-2, with a possible D match to TRBD1 (5 bases). This CDR3 has 16 amino acids. Germline assignment: CDR1 SGHDT and CDR2 YYEEEE. Trimming took off 4 bases at V and 5 bases at J, with 21 bases between the two ends. CDR3 nucleotide sequence: TGTGCCAGCAGCCCACCCAGGGCCCTCGACTTATATGGCTACACCTTC. It codes for CASSPPRALDLYGYTF.

The rearrangement links TRBV10-3 to TRBJ1-2; weak D call: TRBD1 (5 bases). There are 14 residues in the CDR3. V was trimmed by 0 bases and J by 4 bases, leaving 9 bases between them. Germline V gives CDR1 ENHRY, CDR2 SYGVKD. CDR3 sequence reads: CAISESPGPYGYTF. The CDR3 bases are TGTGCCATCAGTGAGTCTCCGGGACCCTATGGCTACACCTTC.

This clone was recorded a few times. The chain recombines TRBV7-2 with TRBJ1-5; 7 positions agree with TRBD1. The V and J ends lost 1 base and 2 bases, in that order; junction bases with no gene match: 2. The CDR3 length is 15 residues. Per germline, CDR1 SGHTA and CDR2 FQGNSA. CDR3: CASSLDRGGNQPQHF. DNA of the CDR3: TGTGCCAGCAGCTTAGACAGGGGTGGCAATCAGCCCCAGCATTTT.

Concerning this clone: Different DNA sequences within this sample yield the same CDR3. The chain recombines TRBV6-5 with TRBJ1-1, with 7 nucleotides matching TRBD1. Germline loops: CDR1 MNHEY, CDR2 SVGAGI. The CDR3 has 15 amino acids. V lost 7 bases, J lost 5 bases, and 13 bases stayed unmatched. The CDR3, as DNA: TGTGCCAGCACCCGACGACAACAGGGGCGGACTGAAGCTTTCTTT. It encodes CASTRRQQGRTEAFF.

The chain has TRBV7-9 and TRBJ1-6; D unresolved. The germline V gene has CDR1 SEHNR and CDR2 FQNEAQ (reference sequence). Trimming shortened V by 1 base and J by 7 bases, and 2 bases separated the two germline ends. This CDR3 has 12 residues. The CDR3 here is CASSLVNSPLHF. The CDR3 nucleotides are TGTGCCAGCAGCTTAGTGAATTCACCCCTCCACTTT.

This clone was detected once. V and J are TRBV5-1 and TRBJ2-5; no definite D call. Between the trimmed V and J ends, which lost 7 bases and 5 bases, there was a span of 9 bases. Germline CDR1 and CDR2: SGHRS and YFSETQ. CDR3 size: 11 residues. The chain's CDR3 is CASSEGETQYF. The CDR3 DNA is TGCGCCAGCTCGGAAGGGGAGACCCAGTACTTC.

In the case of this clone: The junction shows a germline mismatch at one end, possibly a read error. V usage is TRBV30 and J usage is TRBJ2-7; 11 bases line up with TRBD2. From germline, CDR1 is GTSNPN and CDR2 SVGIG (reference sequence). This CDR3 region has 16 residues. The CDR3 DNA reads TGTGCCTGGAGTACAGAGACTAGCGGGGCGGACGGATCGGGAGACTTC. Translation gives CAWSTETSGADGSGDF.

The chain is built from TRBV7-6 and TRBJ2-5, with 10 nucleotides matching TRBD2. CDR3 length: 20 amino acids. Germline V gene sequence: CDR1 SGHVS, CDR2 FNYEAQ. The ends lost 2 bases at V and 5 bases at J; junction bases unmatched: 20. CDR3 amino acids: CASSLNLGRRLAGVAETQYF. CDR3 in DNA: TGTGCCAGCAGCTTAAATCTTGGGCGGCGGCTAGCGGGGGTCGCCGAGACCCAGTACTTC. Together with reference TRBV7-6 and TRBJ2-5, the CDR3 gives the full variable domain: GAGVSQSPRYKVTKRGQDVALRCDPISGHVSLYWYRQALGQGPEFLTYFNYEAQQDKSGLPNDRFSAERPEGSISTLTIQRTEQRDSAMYRCASSLNLGRRLAGVAETQYFGPGTRLLVL.

The chain recombines TRBV18 with TRBJ2-7; 12 nucleotides agree with TRBD2. V was clipped by 9 bases and J by 4 bases; unmatched bases: 4. CDR3 size: 13 residues. Germline V gene sequence: CDR1 KGHSH, CDR2 LQKENI. The chain's CDR3 is CASSGTSGYEQYF. CDR3 DNA sequence: TGTGCCAGTTCCGGGACTAGCGGGTACGAGCAGTACTTC.

This rearrangement joins TRBV5-6 to TRBJ1-2; D gene unclear. The V end was cut by 0 bases, the J end by 7 bases, with 16 bases between. CDR3 length: 15 residues. Germline CDR1 reads SGHDT; CDR2 reads YYEEEE. In DNA form, the CDR3 reads TGTGCCAGCAGCTTGGGGAGTCTGGATGGTTCTGGCTACACCTTC. The encoded protein is CASSLGSLDGSGYTF.

The CDR3 nucleotides are TGTGCCAGCCGACAGGGCCGATGGGAGCCCCAGCATTTT. Amino acids: CASRQGRWEPQHF. The chain recombines TRBV19 with TRBJ1-5, with TRBD1 identical over 7 bases. The CDR3 length is 13 residues. J was trimmed by 8 bases and V by 9 bases; bases with no gene match: 10. From germline, CDR1 is LNHDA and CDR2 SQIVND (reference sequence).

This sequence joins TRBV19 and TRBJ1-2, with D perhaps matching TRBD1 (5 bases). The CDR3 is made up of 16 amino acids. The germline gives CDR1 LNHDA, CDR2 SQIVND (reference sequence). Trimming removed 1 base from V and 8 bases from J, with 20 bases in between. The CDR3 loop reads CASSIVPGTLRSGYTF. CDR3 nucleotide sequence: TGTGCCAGTAGTATAGTCCCGGGGACGCTAAGGAGCGGCTACACCTTC.

The chain recombines TRBV2 with TRBJ2-5, with 8 bases identical to TRBD2. The V gene's germline CDR1 is SNHLY and CDR2 FYNNEI. CDR3 length equals 14 residues. The V and J ends lost 4 bases and 4 bases, in that order; junction bases with no gene match: 5. The CDR3 loop reads CASSALAGGETQYF. CDR3 bases: TGTGCCAGCAGTGCGCTTGCGGGGGGAGAGACCCAGTACTTC.

A single count supports this clone. The chain links TRBV5-6 to TRBJ2-4; tentative D call: TRBD1 (5 bases). CDR1 and CDR2 (germline): SGHDT, YYEEEE. V was shortened by 4 bases and J by 0 bases, with 11 bases between the two germline ends. The CDR3 spans 15 residues. The CDR3: CASSPWTIAKNIQYF. CDR3 in DNA: TGTGCCAGCAGCCCGTGGACAATAGCCAAAAACATTCAGTACTTC.

The chain uses TRBV5-1 and TRBJ1-1, with 8 bases that match TRBD1. Germline CDR1 and CDR2: SGHRS and YFSETQ. V lost 3 bases to trimming and J lost 4 bases; unmatched junction nucleotides: 2. This CDR3 spans 13 amino acids. The CDR3 protein is CASSSTGGTEAFF. DNA of the CDR3: TGCGCCAGCAGCTCCACAGGGGGCACTGAAGCTTTCTTT.

The V call is TRBV6-4, the J call TRBJ1-1; TRBD1 agrees at 10 bases. Germline V lookup: CDR1 MRHNA, CDR2 SNTAGT. V gave up 6 bases and J gave up 8 bases; unmatched junction bases: 6. The CDR3 is made up of 13 amino acids. The CDR3 DNA reads as TGTGCCAGCAGCCGGGACAGGGGTTCCGAAGCTTTCTTT. Protein sequence: CASSRDRGSEAFF.

This sequence joins TRBV10-3 and TRBJ2-2; the D gene is possibly TRBD1 (6 bases). V gave up 0 bases and J gave up 1 base, with 12 bases separating them. The length of the CDR3 is 17 residues. The germline V gene has CDR1 ENHRY and CDR2 SYGVKD. In DNA, the CDR3 is TGTGCCATCAGTGAGTCGGTGGGGGCCAAGAACACCGGGGAGCTGTTTTTT. Amino acid sequence: CAISESVGAKNTGELFF.